Listed below are T cell receptor beta chains from one sample, sequenced in a study of blood T cell repertoires in COVID-19. The protocol was immunoSEQ multiplex PCR, while the TCRdb copy is restricted to in-frame clones and leaves out a portion. The table has about 120,000 clones, roughly 91% seen once. Sequencing used peripheral blood. The origin of the receptors is a woman between 45 and 65 years old with acute or convalescent COVID-19. The CDR3 runs from the conserved cysteine through the conserved F or W. The D gene is left open where the match is weak. The size field is filled for only some rows; it gives once, few, many or a size class.

J gene | CDR3 length | D gene | V gene | clone size | CDR3 protein | CDR3 DNA
TRBJ1-5 | 12 | . | TRBV6-6 | . | CASSYEVGPQHF | TGTGCCAGCAGTTACGAGGTTGGGCCCCAGCATTTT
TRBJ1-3 | 13 | . | TRBV21-1 | . | CASSTPGGNTIYF | TGTGCCAGCAGCACCCCCGGTGGAAACACCATATATTTT
TRBJ1-2 | 16 | TRBD1 | TRBV2 | . | CASSQIGTGENYGYTF | TGTGCCAGCAGTCAAATCGGGACAGGGGAAAACTATGGCTACACCTTC
TRBJ1-2 | 15 | . | TRBV30 | . | CAWSVGPGASSGYTF | TGTGCCTGGAGTGTAGGGCCAGGGGCGTCCTCTGGCTACACCTTC
TRBJ1-2 | 14 | TRBD1 | TRBV28 | . | CASRGGQDGYGYTF | TGTGCCAGCAGGGGGGGACAGGATGGGTATGGCTACACCTTC
TRBJ2-7 | 12 | TRBD1 | TRBV6-5 | . | CASRGGQGTTYF | TGTGCCAGCAGGGGGGGACAGGGGACGACGTACTTC
TRBJ2-3 | 18 | TRBD1 | TRBV19 | . | CASSIGSGDRGYVDTQYF | TGTGCCAGTAGTATAGGATCTGGGGACAGGGGGTACGTGGATACGCAGTATTTT
TRBJ1-6 | 14 | . | TRBV19 | . | CASRQGPYNSPLHF | TGTGCCAGTCGGCAGGGCCCCTATAATTCACCCCTCCACTTT
TRBJ2-3 | 17 | . | TRBV10-3 | once | CAISSGLGSLSTDTQYF | TGTGCCATCAGTTCAGGACTCGGGAGTCTCAGCACAGATACGCAGTATTTT
TRBJ1-5 | 14 | . | TRBV6-1 | . | CASSEAPGVQPQHF | TGTGCCAGCAGTGAAGCCCCAGGGGTGCAGCCCCAGCATTTT
TRBJ1-5 | 17 | . | TRBV21-1 | . | CARAGTLSKGGNQPQHF | TGTGCCAGGGCCGGGACACTTTCCAAGGGCGGCAATCAGCCCCAGCATTTT
TRBJ2-1 | 14 | TRBD2 | TRBV7-9 | . | CASSFMGGAGEQFF | TGTGCCAGCAGCTTCATGGGAGGGGCCGGTGAGCAGTTCTTC
TRBJ1-2 | 15 | . | TRBV7-9 | few | CASSLGGTSSYGYTF | TGTGCCAGCAGCTTAGGGGGGACTTCAAGCTATGGCTACACCTTC
TRBJ2-4 | 13 | . | TRBV12-3/TRBV12-4 | . | CASSLAGENIQYF | TGTGCCAGCAGTTTAGCAGGGGAAAACATTCAGTACTTC
TRBJ1-5 | 15 | . | TRBV5-5 | . | CASSLLRGVGQPQHF | TGTGCCAGCAGCTTGTTGCGGGGCGTGGGACAGCCCCAGCATTTT
TRBJ2-7 | 12 | . | TRBV28 | . | CASSGRLREQYF | TGTGCCAGCAGCGGGAGACTAAGGGAGCAGTACTTC
TRBJ2-1 | 16 | TRBD2 | TRBV19 | . | CASSMGLADSYNEQFF | TGTGCCAGTAGTATGGGACTAGCTGACTCCTACAATGAGCAGTTCTTC
TRBJ2-7 | 15 | TRBD2 | TRBV3-1/TRBV3-2 | . | CASSQAGGIAGEQYF | TGTGCCAGCAGCCAAGCGGGAGGAATAGCAGGGGAGCAGTACTTC
TRBJ2-1 | 15 | . | TRBV6-5 | . | CASSPRPRVYNEQFF | TGTGCCAGCAGTCCAAGACCACGGGTCTACAATGAGCAGTTCTTC
TRBJ1-4 | 15 | TRBD1 | TRBV18 | . | CASSPQGQPNEKLFF | TGTGCCAGCTCACCACAGGGACAGCCCAATGAAAAACTGTTTTTT
TRBJ2-7 | 16 | TRBD2 | TRBV3-1/TRBV3-2 | . | CASTRGQAGGSYEQYF | TGTGCCAGCACCCGAGGTCAAGCGGGAGGCTCCTACGAGCAGTACTTC
TRBJ1-3 | 17 | TRBD1 | TRBV15 | . | CATSRLGQGYSGNTIYF | TGTGCCACCAGCAGATTAGGACAGGGCTACTCTGGAAACACCATATATTTT
TRBJ1-2 | 10 | . | TRBV24-1 | once | CATRGGGYTF | TGTGCCACCCGAGGCGGAGGCTACACCTTC
TRBJ1-1 | 13 | TRBD1 | TRBV12-3/TRBV12-4 | . | CASSLDRGLEAFF | TGTGCCAGCAGTTTGGACAGGGGACTTGAAGCTTTCTTT
TRBJ2-7 | 13 | . | TRBV7-2 | . | CASSLATAYEQYF | TGTGCCAGCAGCTTAGCGACAGCCTACGAGCAGTACTTC